This entry concerns a single T cell receptor (beta chain). Trimming removed 0 bases from V and 2 bases from J, with 17 bases in between. CDR3 length: 17 amino acids. The germline gives CDR1 LNHNV, CDR2 YYDKDF (reference sequence). This sample was taken from a study of cytomegalovirus exposure and HLA in healthy donors. Study summary: Among about 179 million T cells, an earlier analysis found 117 million unique TCR beta sequences.

Both 60 Vbeta primers and 13 Jbeta primers went into the PCR. Using immunoSEQ multiplex PCR, the repertoire was profiled, and TCRdb retains in-frame clones only, with some absent. This table has some 180,000 clones, about 80% appearing once. The sample was PBMCs. This clonotype originated in a man between 18 and 29 years old in good health and CMV-seronegative. This chain connects TRBV15 to TRBJ2-7; no firm D call. The CDR3 protein is CATSRDSSPFLTYEQYF. The CDR3 coding sequence is TGTGCCACCAGCAGAGATTCAAGCCCGTTCCTGACCTACGAGCAGTACTTC.